These 21 T cell receptor beta chains share one sample of origin, sequenced in a study of CD8 T cells in ankylosing spondylitis. TCRdb fed the 5' RACE reads into MiXCR, producing one record per CDR3 protein. Of some 250,000 distinct CDR3 sequences listed, 8.6% are singletons. Sequencing was carried out using blood, either unsorted or a sorted T cell fraction (not recorded which). The receptor set was obtained from a male donor with ankylosing spondylitis or in good health (not recorded which).

This clonotype has at least ten counts. V usage is TRBV2 and J usage is TRBJ2-1; weak D call: TRBD1 (5 bases). Per the germline V gene, CDR1 is SNHLY and CDR2 is FYNNEI. V was shortened by 8 bases and J by 8 bases, with 16 bases between the two germline ends. The CDR3 extends over 13 amino acids. CDR3 bases: TGTGCCAGCGGCACCAGAAGGGGCTATGAGCAGTTCTTC. Translated, it gives CASGTRRGYEQFF.

This clonotype was seen repeatedly, ten times or more. This chain links TRBV7-2 with TRBJ2-1; maybe TRBD2 (6 bases). Per the germline V gene, CDR1 is SGHTA and CDR2 is FQGNSA. V was trimmed by 1 base and J by 12 bases, leaving 19 bases between them. The CDR3 contains 15 residues. CDR3 bases: TGTGCCAGCAGCTTAGTCTCCGGGGACGGGAGTGGGCAGTTCTTC. This gives the protein CASSLVSGDGSGQFF.

There are many counts of this clonotype. The rearrangement uses TRBV5-5 and TRBJ2-1; 9 bases fit TRBD2. After removal of 3 bases from V and 6 bases from J, the junction contained 7 bases not matched to a gene. The germline gives CDR1 SGHKS, CDR2 YYEKEE (reference sequence). CDR3 length equals 15 residues. The CDR3 sequence: CASSWSGTSLNEQFF. The CDR3, as DNA: TGTGCCAGCAGCTGGAGCGGGACTAGCCTCAATGAGCAGTTCTTC. Supplemented by reference TRBV5-5 and TRBJ2-1, the full variable domain reads DAGVTQSPTHLIKTRGQQVTLRCSPISGHKSVSWYQQVLGQGPQFIFQYYEKEERGRGNFPDRFSARQFPNYSSELNVNALLLGDSALYLCASSWSGTSLNEQFFGPGTRLTVL.

This chain connects TRBV6-5 to TRBJ2-2; D is ambiguous. The germline V gene encodes CDR1 MNHEY and CDR2 SVGAGI. The CDR3 extends over 14 amino acids. Trimming took off 3 bases at V and 7 bases at J, with 12 bases between the two ends. This CDR3 is CASSYRLDGGELFF. CDR3 bases: TGTGCCAGCAGTTATCGGCTGGACGGCGGGGAGCTGTTTTTT.

In this sample, this clonotype turned up many times. This sequence joins TRBV5-6 and TRBJ1-2; D gene uncertain. V dropped 0 bases and J dropped 2 bases, with 5 bases sitting between them. CDR3 length equals 13 residues. Germline CDR1 and CDR2: SGHDT and YYEEEE. The DNA of the CDR3 is TGTGCCAGCAGCTTGGTTCCCAACTATGGCTACACCTTC. Residues: CASSLVPNYGYTF.

This clonotype showed up many times. The chain recombines TRBV20-1 with TRBJ1-5; no firm D call. Germline V gene sequence: CDR1 DFQATT, CDR2 SNEGSKA (reference sequence). The V end was cut by 4 bases, the J end by 5 bases, with 9 bases between. CDR3 length: 12 residues. CDR3 DNA sequence: TGCAGTGCTAAAAAGGGCGATCAGCCCCAGCATTTT. This gives the protein CSAKKGDQPQHF.

This clonotype was recorded at least ten times. The chain links TRBV20-1 to TRBJ2-3; D is perhaps TRBD1 (6 bases). V gave up 4 bases and J gave up 7 bases, with 12 bases separating them. The CDR3 consists of 12 residues. Germline V gene sequence: CDR1 DFQATT, CDR2 SNEGSKA (reference sequence). CDR3 nucleotides: TGCAGTGCTACTCAGGGGAAAAATACGCAGTATTTT. Protein sequence: CSATQGKNTQYF.

This clonotype was seen at least ten times. The CDR3 spells CASSLDNWGTSGHHPLAKNIQYF. The CDR3 nucleotides read TGTGCCAGCAGTTTAGATAATTGGGGGACTAGCGGGCATCACCCACTGGCCAAAAACATTCAGTACTTC. J is TRBJ2-4 and V is TRBV12-3 or TRBV12-4; TRBD2 aligns across 12 bases. The CDR3 loop spans 23 amino acids. V lost 1 base, J lost 1 base, and 20 bases stayed unmatched.

This clonotype has at least ten counts. This sequence joins TRBV5-1 and TRBJ2-7; possible D gene TRBD2, 5 bases. There are 14 residues in the CDR3. Germline V lookup: CDR1 SGHRS, CDR2 YFSETQ. V lost 0 bases to trimming and J lost 3 bases, with 10 bases between them. The chain's CDR3 is CASSLELGYYEQYF. In nucleotides, the CDR3 is TGCGCCAGCAGCTTGGAACTAGGCTACTACGAGCAGTACTTC.

This clonotype came up many times. J is TRBJ1-4 and V is TRBV20-1; D is ambiguous. Trimming stripped 3 bases from V and 8 bases from J, with 13 bases between. This CDR3 has 13 amino acids. CDR1 and CDR2 (germline): DFQATT, SNEGSKA (reference sequence). CDR3 loop: CSASREGREKLFF. The CDR3 nucleotides are TGCAGTGCTAGTCGGGAGGGAAGAGAAAAACTGTTTTTT.

The CDR3 region is CSVLDSMSYEQYF. CDR3 nucleotides: TGCAGCGTCCTGGACAGTATGTCATACGAGCAGTACTTC. The chain links TRBV29-1 to TRBJ2-7; D possibly corresponds to TRBD1 (6 bases). This CDR3 has 13 amino acids. Germline assignment: CDR1 SQVTM and CDR2 ANQGSEA. Between the trimmed V and J ends, which lost 6 bases and 4 bases, there was a span of 16 bases.

This clonotype has a count of ten or more. J is TRBJ1-1 and V is TRBV12-3 or TRBV12-4; 7 bases are a match to TRBD1. Unmatched junction bases numbered 7, after V lost 7 bases and J lost 2 bases. The CDR3 contains 14 residues. CDR3 in DNA: TGTGCCAGCACCACCGGGACAGCTAACACTGAAGCTTTCTTT. It codes for CASTTGTANTEAFF.

This clonotype was recorded many times. The chain carries TRBV18 and TRBJ1-2, with a weak D call TRBD1 (5 bases). Per the germline V gene, CDR1 is KGHSH and CDR2 is LQKENI. This CDR3 is built from 14 residues. V shed 4 bases and J shed 4 bases, with 13 bases lying between them. The DNA of the CDR3 is TGTGCCAGCTCACAAACCAGGGATTCCTATGGCTACACCTTC. Translated, it gives CASSQTRDSYGYTF.

V usage is TRBV11-2 and J usage is TRBJ2-1, with TRBD2 matching 12 bases. CDR1 and CDR2 from the germline V gene are SGHAT and FQNNGV. The CDR3 has 19 amino acids. The V and J ends lost 3 bases and 1 base, in that order; junction bases with no gene match: 10. CDR3 in amino acids: CASSFSASGGVTSYNEQFF. For the CDR3, the DNA is TGTGCCAGCAGCTTCTCGGCTAGCGGGGGGGTAACGTCCTACAATGAGCAGTTCTTC.

The rearrangement uses TRBV27 and TRBJ1-1; no firm D call. The length of the CDR3 is 14 residues. The V end was cut by 5 bases, the J end by 1 base, with 11 bases between. Germline CDR1 reads MNHEY; CDR2 reads SMNVEV (reference sequence). In DNA, the CDR3 is TGTGCCAGCAGTCCTCACATCCGGAACACTGAAGCTTTCTTT. Translated, it gives CASSPHIRNTEAFF.

Comment on this clonotype: A much larger clone sits a single nucleotide away, making a read error possible. This chain connects TRBV5-5 to TRBJ2-1; 10 bases map to TRBD2. The CDR3 is made up of 18 amino acids. The ends lost 4 bases at V and 3 bases at J; junction bases unmatched: 13. Germline CDR1 reads SGHKS; CDR2 reads YYEKEE (reference sequence). This CDR3 is CASSTGQAGGILYNEQFF. In nucleotides, the CDR3 is TGTGCCAGCAGCACCGGACAAGCGGGAGGGATCCTCTACAATGAGCAGTTCTTC.

This clonotype was detected ten times or more. The rearrangement joins TRBV5-1 to TRBJ2-3; TRBD2 agrees at 11 bases. Unmatched junction bases numbered 8, after V lost 5 bases and J lost 3 bases. CDR1 and CDR2 (germline): SGHRS, YFSETQ. This CDR3 is built from 16 residues. The CDR3 nucleotides are TGCGCCAGCAGACTTGGCCTAGCGGGAGGAACAGATACGCAGTATTTT. Translated: CASRLGLAGGTDTQYF.

This clonotype was detected only a few times. The V call is TRBV5-1, the J call TRBJ1-2; perhaps TRBD1 as D (6 bases). This CDR3 is 14 amino acids long. Germline CDR1 is SGHRS and CDR2 is YFSETQ. V gave up 0 bases and J gave up 2 bases, with 8 bases separating them. CDR3 sequence: CASSLADRNYGYTF. As DNA, the CDR3 is TGCGCCAGCAGCTTGGCCGACAGGAACTATGGCTACACCTTC.

This clonotype showed up many times. The chain employs TRBV7-2 and TRBJ1-1; D uncertain. Trimming took off 3 bases at V and 0 bases at J, with 11 bases between the two ends. The CDR3 loop spans 15 amino acids. Germline values: CDR1 SGHTA, CDR2 FQGNSA. CDR3 bases: TGTGCCAGCAGCTTGACCCCTAAACTGAACACTGAAGCTTTCTTT. Its protein product is CASSLTPKLNTEAFF.

In its sample, this clonotype was seen many times. The chain couples TRBV10-1 to TRBJ2-3; TRBD2 matches 14 bases. This CDR3 has 16 amino acids. Per the germline V gene, CDR1 is WNHNN and CDR2 is SYGVQD (reference sequence). V lost 6 bases to trimming and J lost 6 bases; unmatched junction nucleotides: 8. The CDR3 DNA sequence: TGCGCCAGCAGCTCGGGACTAGCGGGAGCTAGGGATACGCAGTATTTT. This gives the protein CASSSGLAGARDTQYF.

This clonotype was seen a few times. This chain links TRBV5-1 with TRBJ2-5; 10 bases fit TRBD1. Germline trimming cut 2 bases from V and 4 bases from J; bases unmatched to any gene: 5. There are 15 residues in the CDR3. Germline assignment: CDR1 SGHRS and CDR2 YFSETQ. The CDR3 sequence: CASSFGTGVRETQYF. CDR3 bases: TGCGCCAGCAGCTTCGGGACAGGGGTCCGAGAGACCCAGTACTTC.